Described below is a single TCR beta chain sequence and its context. A second PCR of roughly 7 to 11 cycles used a sample-barcoded 5' primer and a J-beta primer mix. TCRdb reprocessed the 5' RACE reads via MiXCR and lists one record per CDR3 protein. The profile shows about 690,000 distinct CDR3 sequences, roughly 43% of them singletons. The record originates from a study of blood T cells in healthy people across ages. A minimum of 6.5 million PBMCs was isolated per sample. Germline V CDR1 and CDR2: SGHTA, FQGTGA. The junction had 6 bases not matched to a gene; V was cut back by 2 bases and J by 4 bases. There are 17 residues in the CDR3.

The chain links TRBV7-3 to TRBJ2-5; 14 nucleotides match TRBD2. Sequenced: blood. This sequence was found in an elderly man in good health. The CDR3 spells CASSLSGLAGVGETQYF. The CDR3 bases are TGTGCCAGCAGCTTATCGGGACTAGCGGGAGTAGGAGAGACCCAGTACTTC.